Below are 20 T cell receptor beta chains sequenced from a single sample in a study of cytomegalovirus exposure and HLA in healthy donors. A multiplex PCR was run with 60 Vbeta primers and 13 Jbeta primers. Profiling relied on immunoSEQ multiplex PCR, and the TCRdb table lists in-frame clones only, not all of them. Here the sample spans over 85,000 clones, about 85% being singletons. The sample consisted of PBMCs. The source of these receptors is a female donor in good health and CMV-seropositive.

The chain recombines TRBV2 with TRBJ1-2; weak D call: TRBD1 (6 bases). CDR1 is SNHLY and CDR2 is FYNNEI in the germline V gene. The ends were cut back, 9 bases at V and 3 bases at J, with 20 bases in the middle. The CDR3 totals 15 residues. CDR3 sequence (DNA): TGTGCCAGTTTACAGGGTTCAGGGTACGACTATGGCTACACCTTC. Translation gives CASLQGSGYDYGYTF.

The chain couples TRBV7-6 to TRBJ2-3, with TRBD2 matching 8 bases. J gave up 4 bases and V 0 bases, and 6 bases lay outside the gene matches. The CDR3 totals 16 residues. From germline, CDR1 is SGHVS and CDR2 FNYEAQ. This CDR3 reads CASSLAGGAPADTQYF. The CDR3 region has the DNA TGTGCCAGCAGCTTAGCCGGGGGGGCGCCCGCAGATACGCAGTATTTT.

This chain joins TRBV10-3 and TRBJ1-1; 7 bases agree with TRBD1. Germline CDR1 and CDR2: ENHRY and SYGVKD. This CDR3 is 13 amino acids long. Unmatched junction bases numbered 6, after V lost 11 bases and J lost 0 bases. This CDR3 reads CASVGQLNTEAFF. The CDR3 bases are TGTGCCTCAGTGGGACAGTTGAACACTGAAGCTTTCTTT.

CDR3 sequence (DNA): TGTGCCAGCAGCCCGAGGACACCAAGCAATCAGCCCCAGCATTTT. This translates into CASSPRTPSNQPQHF. The rearrangement joins TRBV5-8 to TRBJ1-5, with D possibly matching TRBD1 (5 bases). The ends were cut back, 4 bases at V and 1 base at J, with 12 bases in the middle. The CDR3 has 15 amino acids. Germline CDR1 and CDR2: SGHTS and YDEGEE.

The rearrangement joins TRBV7-9 to TRBJ1-3; 8 bases fit TRBD1. Germline lookup yields CDR1 SEHNR and CDR2 FQNEAQ (reference sequence). J was trimmed by 4 bases and V by 6 bases; bases with no gene match: 5. The CDR3 contains 14 residues. The CDR3 loop reads CASSQGAAGNTIYF. The CDR3 nucleotides read TGTGCCAGCAGTCAGGGGGCGGCGGGAAACACCATATATTTT.

The V and J genes are TRBV28 and TRBJ1-5; no clear D. Germline assignment: CDR1 MDHEN and CDR2 SYDVKM. The CDR3 spans 17 residues. With 1 base removed from V and 6 bases from J, the gap between germline ends came to 19 bases. The CDR3 DNA follows: TGTGCCAGCAGTTTATTAGTATTGGGCAGGCGATTTCAGCCCCAGCATTTT. Amino acid sequence: CASSLLVLGRRFQPQHF.

The chain couples TRBV4-1 to TRBJ1-4; D uncertain. The V end was cut by 1 base, the J end by 5 bases, with 14 bases between. The CDR3 extends over 16 amino acids. In germline, CDR1 is MGHRA, CDR2 YSYEKL. This CDR3 reads CASSQGSGNGNEKLFF. The CDR3 nucleotides are TGCGCCAGCAGCCAAGGTTCCGGTAACGGGAATGAAAAACTGTTTTTT.

V usage is TRBV4-1 and J usage is TRBJ1-2, with 8 nucleotides matching TRBD1. V shed 3 bases, J shed 5 bases, and the junction held 5 bases outside the gene matches. Germline V lookup: CDR1 MGHRA, CDR2 YSYEKL. The CDR3 totals 14 residues. In DNA form, the CDR3 reads TGCGCCAGCAGCCACTCCGACAGGGGTTATGGCTACACCTTC. It yields the protein CASSHSDRGYGYTF.

This clone was seen more than once but under ten times. CDR3 region: CASSETGGAGYEQYF. CDR3 nucleotides: TGTGCCAGCAGCGAGACAGGGGGCGCGGGCTACGAGCAGTACTTC. The J gene is TRBJ2-7, the V gene TRBV28; 10 bases agree with TRBD1. This CDR3 has 15 amino acids. V was pared by 6 bases and J by 3 bases, with 8 bases of the junction left unmatched. The germline gives CDR1 MDHEN, CDR2 SYDVKM.

The genes are TRBV5-4 and TRBJ1-1, with 7 bases that match TRBD1. The germline V gene encodes CDR1 SGHNT and CDR2 YYREEE (reference sequence). The V and J ends lost 3 bases and 5 bases, in that order; junction bases with no gene match: 4. The CDR3 has 13 amino acids. The CDR3 sequence is CASSSRGRTEAFF. The CDR3 DNA sequence: TGTGCCAGCAGCTCGAGGGGGCGGACTGAAGCTTTCTTT.

This clone was observed a few times. The V gene is TRBV2, the J gene TRBJ2-4; D may be TRBD1 (6 bases). Germline CDR1 reads SNHLY; CDR2 reads FYNNEI. The CDR3 is made up of 15 amino acids. With 5 bases removed from V and 7 bases from J, the gap between germline ends came to 18 bases. The CDR3 here is CASSLLDQRGNIQYF. Here the CDR3 DNA reads TGTGCCAGCAGTCTTCTTGACCAGAGGGGGAACATTCAGTACTTC.

The rearrangement joins TRBV2 to TRBJ1-5; the D is unclear. Between the trimmed V and J ends, which lost 4 bases and 4 bases, there was a span of 8 bases. The CDR3 extends over 13 amino acids. Germline CDR1 SNHLY, CDR2 FYNNEI. DNA for the CDR3: TGTGCCAGCAGTGGAGACGGGAATCAGCCCCAGCATTTT. Protein: CASSGDGNQPQHF.

The V gene is TRBV15, the J gene TRBJ1-1; TRBD1 matches at 7 bases. The germline gives CDR1 LNHNV, CDR2 YYDKDF (reference sequence). This CDR3 is 14 amino acids long. Trimming took 5 bases from V and 3 from J; bases not matched to a gene: 6. The CDR3 coding sequence is TGTGCCACCAGCCTGCAGGGGGAGGACACTGAAGCTTTCTTT. Protein: CATSLQGEDTEAFF.

This clone was found a few times. V usage is TRBV29-1 and J usage is TRBJ1-1, with a possible D match to TRBD1 (6 bases). This CDR3 is built from 16 residues. Looked up from germline, CDR1 is SQVTM and CDR2 is ANQGSEA. The germline V and J ends were trimmed by 3 bases and 4 bases, with 21 bases remaining between them. The CDR3 spells CSVDLGRGMVGTEAFF. The CDR3, as DNA: TGCAGCGTTGATCTGGGTAGGGGGATGGTAGGCACTGAAGCTTTCTTT.

The chain carries TRBV28 and TRBJ2-7; weak D call: TRBD2 (6 bases). V lost 7 bases and J lost 6, with 25 bases in between. The CDR3 has 16 amino acids. The V gene's germline CDR1 is MDHEN and CDR2 SYDVKM. In DNA, the CDR3 is TGTGCCAGCACGGGGTGGGGGGAGCGCGGGTGGGCCGAGCAGTACTTC. Amino acids: CASTGWGERGWAEQYF.

V usage is TRBV28 and J usage is TRBJ2-5; 7 bases align to TRBD2. The CDR3 is 14 amino acids. Trimming at V came to 5 bases and at J to 0 bases, leaving 3 bases not matched to a gene. Germline loops: CDR1 MDHEN, CDR2 SYDVKM. This CDR3 reads CASSITSDQETQYF. CDR3 DNA sequence: TGTGCCAGCAGTATTACTAGCGACCAAGAGACCCAGTACTTC.

The rearrangement uses TRBV9 and TRBJ1-4, with TRBD1 as a possible D gene (6 bases). Germline V CDR1 and CDR2: SGDLS, YYNGEE. CDR3 length: 15 amino acids. V lost 0 bases, J lost 8 bases, and 14 bases lay in between. CDR3 DNA sequence: TGTGCCAGCAGCGTAGGGTCAGGGGTGGGGGAAAAACTGTTTTTT. Residues: CASSVGSGVGEKLFF. The full variable domain, in which reference TRBV9 and TRBJ1-4 provide the parts outside the CDR3, is DSGVTQTPKHLITATGQRVTLRCSPRSGDLSVYWYQQSLDQGLQFLIQYYNGEERAKGNILERFSAQQFPDLHSELNLSSLELGDSALYFCASSVGSGVGEKLFFGSGTQLSVL.

The chain links TRBV7-2 to TRBJ2-7, with 9 bases fitting TRBD1. This CDR3 has 16 amino acids. V gave up 5 bases and J gave up 3 bases; unmatched junction bases: 11. Germline-derived CDR1 and CDR2 are SGHTA and FQGNSA. The CDR3 coding sequence is TGTGCCAGCAGCCTAAGACCGGGACAGGGAATCTACGAGCAGTACTTC. Encoded protein: CASSLRPGQGIYEQYF. Drawing the rest from reference TRBV7-2 and TRBJ2-7, the complete variable domain is GAGVSQSPSNKVTEKGKDVELRCDPISGHTALYWYRQSLGQGLEFLIYFQGNSAPDKSGLPSDRFSAERTGGSVSTLTIQRTQQEDSAVYLCASSLRPGQGIYEQYFGPGTRLTVT.

The table lists this clone with a count of one. The chain carries TRBV7-9 and TRBJ2-1; the match to TRBD1 covers 7 bases. After removal of 11 bases from V and 2 bases from J, the junction contained 6 bases not matched to a gene. Germline values: CDR1 SEHNR, CDR2 FQNEAQ (reference sequence). The CDR3 sequence is 13 residues long. For the CDR3, the DNA is TGTGCCCCCTCCGGGACAGCCTACAATGAGCAGTTCTTC. Its translation: CAPSGTAYNEQFF. Full variable domain (outside the CDR3, taken from reference TRBV7-9 and TRBJ2-1): DTGVSQNPRHKITKRGQNVTFRCDPISEHNRLYWYRQTLGQGPEFLTYFQNEAQLEKSRLLSDRFSAERPKGSFSTLEIQRTEQGDSAMYLCAPSGTAYNEQFFGPGTRLTVL.

The CDR3 region has the DNA TGTGCCATCAGCGGTTCCGGGACTAGCGGGGGAGGGCATGAGCAGTTCTTC. Translation: CAISGSGTSGGGHEQFF. The chain recombines TRBV10-3 with TRBJ2-1, with TRBD2 identical over 14 bases. Trimming at V came to 6 bases and at J to 8 bases, leaving 12 bases not matched to a gene. The CDR3 loop spans 17 amino acids. Germline V gene sequence: CDR1 ENHRY, CDR2 SYGVKD.